The present TCR beta chain was sequenced within a study of identifying expanded T cells in peripheral blood. Collection occurred without any documented infections or immune events in donors. Turning to this clone: The antigen is undetermined.

Using immunoSEQ multiplex PCR, the repertoire was profiled, and TCRdb retains in-frame clones only, with some absent. In the table there are about 100,000 clones, around 90% of which are singletons. Study-level findings and limits: Roughly 1.2 clones differed between technical replicates, versus around 15 and 19 over time. Variance in clone template counts between two-week samples significantly increased with total template count across all healthy donors.

This CDR3 is 11 amino acids long. V was clipped by 3 bases and J by 6 bases, with 8 bases between them. Looked up from germline, CDR1 is DFQATT and CDR2 is SNEGSKA (reference sequence). This TCR was sampled from a person aged 18 to 75 in good health. This sequence joins TRBV20-1 and TRBJ1-1; no reliable D call. The specimen sequenced was blood. The CDR3 sequence: CSASRRAEAFF. CDR3 nucleotide sequence: TGCAGTGCTAGTCGCCGGGCTGAAGCTTTCTTT.